This T cell receptor (beta chain) was identified during a study of shared clonotypes between healthy human individuals. Study information: Plates per donor: three CD4 naive, three CD4 memory, two CD8 naive, one CD8 memory.

Sequenced by immunoSEQ multiplex PCR; TCRdb stores in-frame clones only, minus some. The sample has 400,000 or so clones, roughly 96% seen once. The germline V gene encodes CDR1 SGHTS and CDR2 YDEGEE. V lost 0 bases to trimming and J lost 3 bases, with 7 bases between them. CDR3 length: 13 amino acids. This chain uses TRBV5-8 with TRBJ2-7, with a possible D match to TRBD1 (5 bases). The sequence was collected from a man aged 25 to 40 in good health. Source material: memory CD8+ T cells sorted from blood. Subset in this sample: CD45RO+ cells pooled with CCR7-negative TemRA cells. DNA for the CDR3: TGTGCCAGCAGCTTGGCAGGGAACTACGAGCAGTACTTC. Amino acids: CASSLAGNYEQYF. The variable domain in full, completed from reference TRBV5-8 and TRBJ2-7, reads EAGVTQSPTHLIKTRGQQATLRCSPISGHTSVYWYQQALGLGLQFLLWYDEGEERNRGNFPPRFSGRQFPNYSSELNVNALELEDSALYLCASSLAGNYEQYFGPGTRLTVT.